These 30 T cell receptor beta chains originate from one sample sequenced in a study of T cell responses to AZD1222 COVID-19 vaccine. Produced via immunoSEQ multiplex PCR; TCRdb's table is partial and in-frame only. The table lists 170,000 or so clones, approximately 90% of them singletons. The sample in question was peripheral blood, obtained on day 0 of AZD1222 vaccination. The receptors here all came from an adult in good health.

V usage is TRBV27 and J usage is TRBJ2-6; 8 bases match TRBD1. CDR1 is MNHEY, CDR2 SMNVEV, per germline (reference sequence). The CDR3 sequence is 17 residues long. V shed 6 bases, J shed 1 base, and the junction held 8 bases outside the gene matches. CDR3 bases: TGTGCCAGCAGGGAGACAGGGGCATTGTCTGGGGCCAACGTCCTGACTTTC. It encodes CASRETGALSGANVLTF. The variable domain in full, completed from reference TRBV27 and TRBJ2-6, reads EAQVTQNPRYLITVTGKKLTVTCSQNMNHEYMSWYRQDPGLGLRQIYYSMNVEVTDKGDVPEGYKVSRKEKRNFPLILESPSPNQTSLYFCASRETGALSGANVLTFGAGSRLTVL.

This chain links TRBV5-1 with TRBJ1-3; TRBD1 matches 10 bases. The V gene end was trimmed by 0 bases and the J gene end by 4 bases; junction bases not matched to a gene: 4. Looked up from germline, CDR1 is SGHRS and CDR2 is YFSETQ. This CDR3 spans 16 amino acids. The CDR3 DNA reads TGCGCCAGCAGCTTGGGACAGGGGGCAGTCGGAAACACCATATATTTT. It specifies CASSLGQGAVGNTIYF.

This chain uses TRBV6-5 with TRBJ1-5; D is unresolved. V dropped 3 bases and J dropped 7 bases, with 10 bases sitting between them. The CDR3 runs 13 residues. From germline, CDR1 is MNHEY and CDR2 SVGAGI. The CDR3 loop reads CASSYQGKQPQHF. CDR3 DNA sequence: TGTGCCAGCAGTTATCAAGGAAAGCAGCCCCAGCATTTT.

This chain links TRBV11-2 with TRBJ1-3, with D tentatively TRBD1 (5 bases). This CDR3 comprises 18 residues. V was pared by 4 bases and J by 0 bases, with 19 bases between. CDR1 is SGHAT and CDR2 is FQNNGV in the germline V gene. CDR3 amino acids: CASSSSNPPGGSGNTIYF. DNA of the CDR3: TGTGCCAGCAGCTCCTCGAACCCCCCGGGGGGCTCTGGAAACACCATATATTTT.

The V call is TRBV9, the J call TRBJ1-2; D not certain. The length of the CDR3 is 14 residues. CDR1 is SGDLS, CDR2 YYNGEE, per germline. Trimming took 0 bases from V and 6 from J, leaving 12 bases between them. The CDR3 sequence is CASSVGVGHHGYTF. As DNA, the CDR3 is TGTGCCAGCAGCGTAGGGGTAGGGCATCATGGCTACACCTTC.

V is TRBV30 and J is TRBJ1-1; the D gene is possibly TRBD1 (5 bases). Germline V lookup: CDR1 GTSNPN, CDR2 SVGIG (reference sequence). The CDR3 has 12 amino acids. V lost 5 bases, J lost 1 base, and 8 bases lay in between. Written as DNA, the CDR3 is TGTGCCTGGGACAGAAAGAACACTGAAGCTTTCTTT. Protein sequence: CAWDRKNTEAFF.

This chain uses TRBV7-6 with TRBJ2-2, with a weak D call TRBD2 (6 bases). The germline V gene encodes CDR1 SGHVS and CDR2 FNYEAQ. The CDR3 has 17 residues. V lost 1 base and J 6 bases, leaving 18 bases between the germline ends. CDR3 residues: CASSLGSGSSGAGELFF. DNA of the CDR3: TGTGCCAGCAGCTTAGGATCTGGGTCCTCGGGGGCCGGGGAGCTGTTTTTT. Combining the CDR3 with reference TRBV7-6 and TRBJ2-2 gives the whole variable domain GAGVSQSPRYKVTKRGQDVALRCDPISGHVSLYWYRQALGQGPEFLTYFNYEAQQDKSGLPNDRFSAERPEGSISTLTIQRTEQRDSAMYRCASSLGSGSSGAGELFFGEGSRLTVL.

This chain connects TRBV20-1 to TRBJ2-7; maybe TRBD2 (5 bases). This CDR3 has 11 amino acids. Germline V gene sequence: CDR1 DFQATT, CDR2 SNEGSKA (reference sequence). The V and J ends lost 0 bases and 12 bases respectively, with 12 bases between them. The CDR3 region has the DNA TGCAGTGCTAGAGATTCCCGGGGTGCGTACTTC. Encoded protein: CSARDSRGAYF.

The chain is built from TRBV5-1 and TRBJ2-1; 11 bases are shared with TRBD1. J was trimmed by 4 bases and V by 2 bases; bases with no gene match: 2. Germline CDR1 and CDR2: SGHRS and YFSETQ. This CDR3 has 15 residues. The CDR3 reads CASSLGQGAYNEQFF. In nucleotides, the CDR3 is TGCGCCAGCAGCTTAGGACAGGGGGCGTACAATGAGCAGTTCTTC.

The CDR3 sequence: CASSLNTGELFF. In nucleotides, the CDR3 is TGTGCCAGCAGCTTGAATACCGGGGAGCTGTTTTTT. The chain combines TRBV13 with TRBJ2-2; D not resolved. CDR1 and CDR2 (germline): PRHDT, FYEKMQ (reference sequence). Trimming took 3 bases from V and 5 from J, leaving 4 bases between them. The CDR3 contains 12 residues.

The J gene is TRBJ2-6, the V gene TRBV19; possible D gene TRBD2, 5 bases. The germline V and J ends were trimmed by 5 bases and 0 bases, with 14 bases remaining between them. Germline V gene data show CDR1 as LNHDA and CDR2 as SQIVND (reference sequence). The CDR3 length is 17 residues. DNA for the CDR3: TGTGCCAGTAGTGATGGACGGGGAGTCTCTGGGGCCAACGTCCTGACTTTC. It translates to CASSDGRGVSGANVLTF.

DNA of the CDR3: TGCGCCAGTTCCCCGGGGAACACTGAAGCTTTCTTT. Translation: CASSPGNTEAFF. The chain carries TRBV5-1 and TRBJ1-1, with D unresolved. V was trimmed by 8 bases and J by 1 base, leaving 9 bases between them. The germline V gene encodes CDR1 SGHRS and CDR2 YFSETQ. This CDR3 comprises 12 residues.

The chain has TRBV4-3 and TRBJ2-1; D might be TRBD2 (5 bases). Trimming pared 0 bases from V and 4 bases from J, leaving 16 bases between. The CDR3 is 17 amino acids. The V gene's germline CDR1 is LGHNA and CDR2 YSLEER. This CDR3 is CASSQEFEGRPYNEQFF. The CDR3 DNA sequence: TGCGCCAGCAGCCAAGAATTTGAGGGCCGTCCGTACAATGAGCAGTTCTTC.

J is TRBJ2-7 and V is TRBV19; TRBD2 might be the D (7 bases). The V gene's germline CDR1 is LNHDA and CDR2 SQIVND (reference sequence). V lost 10 bases and J 2 bases, leaving 18 bases between the germline ends. The CDR3 has 14 residues. The CDR3 here is CATTRGGGTYEQYF. The CDR3 region has the DNA TGTGCCACCACCCGAGGGGGGGGTACCTACGAGCAGTACTTC.

This clone was counted ten times or more. V gene TRBV19 combines with J gene TRBJ2-7; the D is unclear. V lost 5 bases and J 5 bases, leaving 19 bases between the germline ends. Germline CDR1 and CDR2: LNHDA and SQIVND (reference sequence). CDR3 length: 15 amino acids. The CDR3, as DNA: TGTGCCAGTAGTCCCCTCAGGAAGGATGGCGACGAGCAGTACTTC. It specifies CASSPLRKDGDEQYF.

The chain recombines TRBV4-3 with TRBJ1-2; 7 bases align to TRBD1. J was trimmed by 10 bases and V by 4 bases; bases with no gene match: 9. The germline CDR1 and CDR2 sequences are LGHNA and YSLEER. This CDR3 is 13 amino acids long. For the CDR3, the DNA is TGCGCCAGCAGCCCCGCAGGGAAGGGGGCCTACACCTTC. It yields the protein CASSPAGKGAYTF.

The CDR3 DNA is TGTGCCAGCAGCCAGATTTCTAGCGGCCCCTACGAGCAGTACTTC. Translating it yields CASSQISSGPYEQYF. The chain employs TRBV3-1 (or the pseudogene TRBV3-2) and TRBJ2-7; TRBD2 aligns across 7 bases. Germline V CDR1 and CDR2: LGHDT, YNNKEL (reference sequence). V gave up 3 bases and J gave up 2 bases; unmatched junction bases: 7. The CDR3 has 15 residues.

V gene TRBV9 combines with J gene TRBJ2-3, with TRBD2 matching over 10 bases. The CDR3 sequence is 15 residues long. CDR1 is SGDLS and CDR2 is YYNGEE in the germline V gene. V lost 2 bases and J lost 7; bases outside the gene matches: 7. CDR3 residues: CASSVSGGAPNTQYF. The CDR3 DNA follows: TGTGCCAGCAGCGTGAGCGGGGGGGCACCGAATACGCAGTATTTT.

This sequence joins TRBV7-2 and TRBJ2-7, with 10 nucleotides matching TRBD2. The CDR3 loop spans 14 amino acids. Germline V gene data show CDR1 as SGHTA and CDR2 as FQGNSA. V lost 0 bases and J lost 7; bases outside the gene matches: 3. CDR3 bases: TGTGCCAGCAGCTTAGCGCCGACTAGCGGGGAGCAGTACTTC. Its translation: CASSLAPTSGEQYF.

The chain combines TRBV12-3 or TRBV12-4 with TRBJ1-1, with D perhaps matching TRBD1 (6 bases). Trimming stripped 6 bases from V and 1 base from J, with 9 bases between. The CDR3 spans 13 residues. CDR3 sequence (DNA): TGTGCCAGCAGCAAGACAGGGAACACTGAAGCTTTCTTT. It specifies CASSKTGNTEAFF.

J is TRBJ1-1 and V is TRBV5-1; D is uncertain. CDR1 SGHRS and CDR2 YFSETQ come from the germline V gene. V was clipped by 0 bases and J by 2 bases, with 11 bases between them. The CDR3 extends over 15 amino acids. CDR3 sequence reads: CASSLASSVNTEAFF. The CDR3 region has the DNA TGCGCCAGCAGCTTGGCAAGTTCGGTAAACACTGAAGCTTTCTTT.

This CDR3 reads CASSKGLAGTWEQFF. CDR3 bases: TGTGCCAGCAGCAAAGGGCTAGCGGGGACCTGGGAGCAGTTCTTC. The V and J genes are TRBV21-1 and TRBJ2-1; the table's D call of TRBD2 was not tested on the DNA. TRBV21-1 is flagged as a pseudogene. The CDR3 spans 15 residues.

The chain employs TRBV5-1 and TRBJ2-7, with 7 bases matching TRBD1. The CDR3 totals 14 residues. From germline, CDR1 is SGHRS and CDR2 YFSETQ. V was pared by 0 bases and J by 4 bases, with 4 bases of the junction left unmatched. CDR3 sequence: CASSLAGGAYEQYF. The CDR3 coding sequence is TGCGCCAGCAGCTTGGCAGGGGGTGCTTACGAGCAGTACTTC.

This clone appeared once. V is TRBV5-1 and J is TRBJ1-1, with TRBD1 matching 8 bases. Losses at the gene ends were 0 bases for V and 4 bases for J; bases not matched to a gene: 2. The V gene's germline CDR1 is SGHRS and CDR2 YFSETQ. This CDR3 is 14 amino acids long. This CDR3 is CASSLADRGTEAFF. The CDR3 DNA sequence: TGCGCCAGCAGCTTGGCAGACAGGGGCACTGAAGCTTTCTTT.

The chain has TRBV7-2 and TRBJ1-5; D ambiguous. The CDR3 extends over 16 amino acids. V was cut by 5 bases and J by 1 base, with 15 bases left in between. Germline V gene lookup returns CDR1 SGHTA and CDR2 FQGNSA. The CDR3 bases are TGTGCCAGCAGCCCCTCCCGGTGGGCAAGCAATCAGCCCCAGCATTTT. Translated: CASSPSRWASNQPQHF.

The chain carries TRBV4-1 and TRBJ1-1, with D perhaps matching TRBD1 (6 bases). The CDR3 consists of 16 residues. V lost 0 bases to trimming and J lost 0 bases, with 11 bases between them. In germline, CDR1 is MGHRA, CDR2 YSYEKL. The CDR3 bases are TGCGCCAGCAGCCAAGATGTGGGGGGCTTGAACACTGAAGCTTTCTTT. This sequence encodes CASSQDVGGLNTEAFF.

The chain couples TRBV27 to TRBJ1-6; unclear D gene. The V gene lost 4 bases and the J gene lost 7 bases, with 17 bases spanning the gap. The CDR3 runs 16 residues. CDR1 is MNHEY and CDR2 is SMNVEV in the germline V gene (reference sequence). The CDR3 bases are TGTGCCAGCAGTTCCACTTTCTCAAGGAGAAATTCACCCCTCCACTTT. Protein: CASSSTFSRRNSPLHF.

The rearrangement links TRBV9 to TRBJ2-1, with TRBD2 matching 12 bases. The junction had 9 bases not matched to a gene; V was cut back by 3 bases and J by 5 bases. CDR3 size: 17 residues. From germline, CDR1 is SGDLS and CDR2 YYNGEE. DNA for the CDR3: TGTGCCAGCAGCGAGGGAACACTAGCGGGGGGTGACAATGAGCAGTTCTTC. Translating it yields CASSEGTLAGGDNEQFF.

V usage is TRBV5-5 and J usage is TRBJ1-1, with D possibly being TRBD1 (5 bases). In germline, CDR1 is SGHKS, CDR2 YYEKEE (reference sequence). V dropped 4 bases and J dropped 1 base, with 11 bases sitting between them. The CDR3 spans 14 residues. CDR3 sequence reads: CASSRPTGNTEAFF. The CDR3 DNA reads TGTGCCAGCAGCCGTCCAACAGGGAACACTGAAGCTTTCTTT.

The chain combines TRBV7-6 with TRBJ2-2, with 14 bases fitting TRBD2. J was trimmed by 4 bases and V by 5 bases; bases with no gene match: 3. The length of the CDR3 is 16 residues. The germline CDR1 and CDR2 sequences are SGHVS and FNYEAQ. In nucleotides, the CDR3 is TGTGCCAGCAGCAGACTAGCGGGGGGGATCACCGGGGAGCTGTTTTTT. It encodes CASSRLAGGITGELFF.